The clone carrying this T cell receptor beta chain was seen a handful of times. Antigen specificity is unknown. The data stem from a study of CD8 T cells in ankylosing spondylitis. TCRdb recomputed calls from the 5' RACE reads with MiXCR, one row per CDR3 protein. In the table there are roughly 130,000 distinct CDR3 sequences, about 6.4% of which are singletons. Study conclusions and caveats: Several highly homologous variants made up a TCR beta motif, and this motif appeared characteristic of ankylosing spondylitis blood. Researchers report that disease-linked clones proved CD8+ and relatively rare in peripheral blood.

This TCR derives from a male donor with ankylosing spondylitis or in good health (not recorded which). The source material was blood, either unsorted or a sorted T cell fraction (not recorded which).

For the CDR3, the DNA is TGCAGCGTGGTGACCCCTAACTATGGCTACACCTTC. It translates to CSVVTPNYGYTF. The rearrangement links TRBV29-1 to TRBJ1-2; D remains unclear. The CDR3 sequence is 12 residues long. Trimming stripped 6 bases from V and 0 bases from J, with 8 bases between. Germline V lookup: CDR1 SQVTM, CDR2 ANQGSEA.